The clone carrying this T cell receptor (beta chain) was seen only a few times. Trimming removed 3 bases from V and 7 bases from J, with 13 bases in between. CDR3 size: 14 residues. Germline V gene data show CDR1 as SGDLS and CDR2 as YYNGEE. The record originates from a study of T cells in Graves' hyperthyroidism and ophthalmopathy. The source material, RNA transcripts, was used to amplify TCR beta CDR3 regions. The HTBI set primed first-round TCR CDR3 RT-PCR. TCRdb reanalysed the multiplex PCR reads using MiXCR and keeps one entry per CDR3 protein. The sample includes about 420,000 distinct CDR3 sequences, approximately 14% of them seen just once.

The chain is built from TRBV9 and TRBJ2-2, with D perhaps matching TRBD2 (5 bases). Input material: blood. This receptor was obtained from a young woman with Graves' hyperthyroidism. This chain's CDR3 is CASSDRPRDGELFF. Written as DNA, the CDR3 is TGTGCCAGCAGCGACAGACCCCGGGACGGGGAGCTGTTTTTT.